The text below deals with one T cell receptor beta chain. Its matching antigen is unknown. Using immunoSEQ multiplex PCR, the repertoire was profiled, and TCRdb retains in-frame clones only, with some absent. The table has 60,000 or so clones, approximately 90% seen once. These data come from a study of OX40 agonist ivuxolimab in advanced cancers. Study context: Those treated in dose escalation had hepatocellular carcinoma, melanoma, renal cell cancer or head and neck cancer.

Study-level points and caveats: The antigen specificity of the peripheral T cells (those that were expanded) was not determined. On average, a greater number of expanded clones characterised CD8+ T cells relative to CD4+.

CDR3 size: 15 residues. The sample consisted of CD4+ or CD8+ T cells sorted from blood, taken in a trial of the OX40 agonist ivuxolimab. The chain couples TRBV21-1 to TRBJ2-2; the table's D call, TRBD1, was not checked against the DNA. TRBV21-1 is assigned pseudogene status. The sequence derives from an adult with an advanced solid tumor such as melanoma, head and neck, liver or kidney cancer. As DNA, the CDR3 is TGTGCCAGCAGCACCCGGGACACGAACACCGGGGAGCTGTTTTTT. It translates to CASSTRDTNTGELFF.